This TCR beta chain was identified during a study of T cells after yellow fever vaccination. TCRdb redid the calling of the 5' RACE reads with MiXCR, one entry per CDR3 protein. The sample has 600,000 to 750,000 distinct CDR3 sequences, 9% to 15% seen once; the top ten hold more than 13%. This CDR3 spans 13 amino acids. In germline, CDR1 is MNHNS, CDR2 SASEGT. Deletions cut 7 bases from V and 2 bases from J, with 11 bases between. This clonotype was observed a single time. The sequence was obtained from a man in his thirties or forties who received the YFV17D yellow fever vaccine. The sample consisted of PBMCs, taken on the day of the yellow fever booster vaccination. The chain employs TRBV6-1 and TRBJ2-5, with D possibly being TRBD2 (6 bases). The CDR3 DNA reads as TGTGCCAGCATCGGTGGGGGGCAAGAGACCCAGTACTTC. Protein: CASIGGGQETQYF.